The rows below give T cell receptor beta chains drawn from one sample of a study of T-cell reconstitution after alpha-beta-depleted transplantation in children. Using its own MiXCR run on the PCR reads, TCRdb lists one record per CDR3 protein. The repertoire includes about 610,000 distinct CDR3 sequences, roughly 27% of them detected once, and 30% to 40% sits in the top ten. The specimen comprised PBMCs, sampled before TCRalphabeta/CD19-depleted stem cell transplant. Receptors originate from a boy younger than two with Wiskott-Aldrich syndrome, due to receive a stem cell transplant. Both conserved end residues are part of each CDR3. The D gene is left open where the match is weak. Size values are once, few and many counts, or a class for expanded clones, and some rows have none.

v_call	d_call	j_call	clone_size	cdr3_aa	cdr3_nt
TRBV4-2	.	TRBJ2-5	few	CASSQDSSLVRETQYF	TGTGCCAGCAGCCAAGATTCTAGCCTAGTCCGGGAGACCCAGTACTTC
TRBV10-3	TRBD2	TRBJ2-7	few	CASRLAGNEQYF	TGTGCCTCCCGACTAGCGGGAAACGAGCAGTACTTC
TRBV5-1	TRBD2	TRBJ2-7	.	CASSHGLAGDHEQYF	TGCGCCAGCAGCCATGGCCTAGCGGGAGACCACGAGCAGTACTTC
TRBV20-1	.	TRBJ1-3	few	CSARTEAGNTIYF	TGCAGTGCTAGAACTGAGGCTGGAAACACCATATATTTT
TRBV11-1	TRBD2	TRBJ2-5	.	CASSISGTPETQYF	TGTGCCAGCAGCATTAGCGGGACTCCAGAGACCCAGTACTTC
TRBV27	.	TRBJ2-5	few	CASSRGPYQETQYF	TGTGCCAGCAGTCGCGGTCCTTACCAAGAGACCCAGTACTTC
TRBV5-1	.	TRBJ2-1	.	CASSLAGYDEQFF	TGCGCCAGCAGCTTGGCCGGGTATGATGAGCAGTTCTTC
TRBV4-1	TRBD2	TRBJ2-1	few	CASSQGLAGVAYFF	TGCGCCAGCAGCCAAGGACTAGCGGGAGTCGCCTACTTTTTC
TRBV7-2	.	TRBJ2-5	few	CASSLDRVETQYF	TGTGCCAGCAGCTTAGACAGGGTAGAGACCCAGTACTTC
TRBV20-1	TRBD2	TRBJ2-1	few	CSARRDGGTIPQFF	TGCAGTGCTAGAAGGGACGGGGGGACTATACCGCAGTTCTTC
TRBV5-1	.	TRBJ1-1	.	CASRDGDRGATEAFF	TGCGCCAGCAGAGACGGCGACAGAGGGGCAACTGAAGCTTTCTTT
TRBV5-4	.	TRBJ1-2	.	CASSSTGFNYGYTF	TGTGCCAGCAGTTCCACAGGGTTTAACTATGGCTACACCTTC
TRBV12-3/TRBV12-4	TRBD1	TRBJ2-5	many	CASSPGGRETQYF	TGTGCCAGCAGCCCAGGGGGTCGAGAGACCCAGTACTTC
TRBV7-6	.	TRBJ2-7	few	CASSFRAGEQYF	TGTGCCAGCAGCTTCAGAGCGGGCGAGCAGTACTTC
TRBV20-1	TRBD1	TRBJ1-5	.	CSAPGQGSQPQHF	TGCAGTGCCCCCGGACAGGGAAGCCAGCCCCAGCATTTT
TRBV5-1	.	TRBJ2-3	.	CASSSAQASTDTQYF	TGCGCCAGCAGCTCCGCCCAGGCTAGCACAGATACGCAGTATTTT
TRBV20-1	.	TRBJ1-6	.	CSARADGGRYNSPLHF	TGCAGTGCTAGAGCGGACGGAGGACGGTATAATTCACCCCTCCACTTT
TRBV30	.	TRBJ1-2	.	CAWGPSSGYTF	TGTGCCTGGGGCCCGAGCAGTGGCTACACCTTC
TRBV28	TRBD1	TRBJ2-3	few	CASSFPGTGETQYF	TGTGCCAGCAGTTTTCCCGGGACAGGGGAGACGCAGTATTTT
TRBV7-2	TRBD1	TRBJ2-1	.	CASSRGGTGNNEQFF	TGTGCCAGCAGCCGTGGGGGGACAGGTAACAATGAGCAGTTCTTC
TRBV7-9	.	TRBJ1-1	.	CASSLAKGFSEAFF	TGTGCCAGCAGCTTAGCTAAGGGGTTCTCTGAAGCTTTCTTT
TRBV20-1	TRBD2	TRBJ2-7	.	CSASGGRAAYEQYF	TGCAGTGCTAGCGGCGGGAGGGCCGCCTACGAGCAGTACTTC
TRBV12-3/TRBV12-4	TRBD2	TRBJ2-7	few	CASTIGVGASGSYEQYF	TGTGCCAGCACCATTGGGGTTGGGGCTAGCGGTTCCTACGAGCAGTACTTC
TRBV5-1	TRBD2	TRBJ2-1	many	CASSLLAGGDNEQFF	TGTGCCAGCAGCTTACTAGCGGGAGGGGACAATGAGCAGTTCTTC
TRBV20-1	TRBD1	TRBJ2-7	few	CSATRDSSYEQYF	TGCAGTGCCACGAGGGACAGCTCCTACGAGCAGTACTTC
TRBV20-1	.	TRBJ2-7	few	CSARGNYRYEQYF	TGCAGTGCTAGAGGTAACTATCGCTACGAGCAGTACTTC
TRBV7-2	TRBD2	TRBJ2-1	few	CASSELAGASYNEQFF	TGTGCCAGCAGCGAACTAGCGGGAGCCTCCTACAATGAGCAGTTCTTC
TRBV5-1	TRBD2	TRBJ2-3	few	CASSLHNLAGATDTQYF	TGCGCCAGCAGCTTGCACAATTTAGCGGGAGCGACAGATACGCAGTATTTT
TRBV4-2	.	TRBJ1-2	few	CASSRDVGGDGYTF	TGTGCCAGCAGCCGGGACGTGGGGGGGGATGGCTACACCTTC
TRBV15	.	TRBJ1-3	.	CATSRGTGTVAGNTIYF	TGTGCCACCAGCAGGGGAACAGGAACGGTCGCGGGAAACACCATATATTTT
TRBV12-3/TRBV12-4	TRBD1	TRBJ2-4	.	CASGDAGTERNIQYF	TGTGCCAGCGGTGACGCCGGGACAGAGAGAAACATTCAGTACTTC
TRBV2	.	TRBJ1-1	few	CASSEAGFTEAFF	TGTGCCAGCAGTGAAGCGGGCTTCACTGAAGCTTTCTTT
TRBV6-5	.	TRBJ2-1	few	CASLEGNEQFF	TGTGCCAGCTTAGAGGGGAATGAGCAGTTCTTC
TRBV6-6	.	TRBJ1-1	few	CASSRIMNTEAFF	TGTGCCAGCAGCCGCATAATGAACACTGAAGCTTTCTTT
TRBV12-3/TRBV12-4	TRBD1	TRBJ2-7	.	CASSLWPRQGAREQYF	TGTGCCAGCAGTTTATGGCCCCGACAGGGGGCTCGGGAGCAGTACTTC
TRBV5-6	.	TRBJ2-5	few	CASSLAPTVKGETQYF	TGTGCCAGCAGCTTGGCCCCCACAGTAAAAGGGGAGACCCAGTACTTC
TRBV5-8	.	TRBJ2-2	.	CASSLQGAAGELFF	TGTGCCAGCAGCTTACAAGGGGCGGCCGGGGAGCTGTTTTTT
TRBV4-1	TRBD1	TRBJ2-1	.	CASSLRGQASSYNEQFF	TGCGCCAGCAGCCTCCGGGGACAGGCCAGCTCCTACAATGAGCAGTTCTTC
TRBV9	.	TRBJ1-2	.	CASSRTPANYGYTF	TGTGCCAGCAGCAGGACACCAGCTAACTATGGCTACACCTTC
TRBV7-6	.	TRBJ1-3	.	CASSLAGAGPGNTIYF	TGTGCCAGCAGCTTAGCGGGGGCAGGCCCTGGAAACACCATATATTTT